The entry below describes one T cell receptor (beta chain). The antigen it recognizes is unknown. No per-base quality is available; no much larger clone lies one base away. This sample was taken from a study of blood T cell repertoires in COVID-19 (dated by TCRdb to the early 2020s). For the study in its entirety: Samples from collaborators originated in the United States, Italy and Spain and spanned both the acute and convalescent phases of COVID-19. The prospective study material was composed of cDNA or gDNA derived from T cells, B-cell-depleted T cells, or PBMCs. The dataset comprised deeply sampled blood TCRbeta repertoires from subjects exposed to, actively infected with, or recovered from COVID-19. The repertoires were released in a freely available public database meant as a resource for research on the immune response to SARS-CoV-2. Samples came from the ongoing ImmuneRACE study (first 160 participants) plus 1,254 subjects from 6 global collaborators. The sample metadata nearly always contained a de-identified subject ID, COVID-19 status, age in years and sex. Where available, HLA class I and class II types were obtained from metadata supplied by the sample provider rather than from assay-based typing. Summary of the overall study and its limitations: The amount of clinical and demographic metadata varied by source and participant and was provided uncurated.

Including the terminal cysteine and phenylalanine, the CDR3 comprises 13 residues. The DNA shown is the 39-base CDR3, in frame from base 1. CDR1 and CDR2 are read off the germline V gene (reference sequence) as MNHNY and SVGAGI. Ends trimmed: V by 6 bases, J by 4 bases; bases unmatched to a gene: 4. Each collaborating institution followed its own protocols to collect whole blood in K2EDTA tubes. For TCRbeta analysis, collaborators shipped samples in one of three forms: frozen whole blood, isolated PBMCs, or DNA extracted from either of those sample types. The immunoSEQ Assay, a bias-controlled multiplex PCR, was used to amplify TCRbeta CDR3 regions from genomic DNA. In the authors' own workflow: Within the assay, amplification of reference gene primers was used to estimate how many nucleated cells each sample contained. To quantify the absolute abundance of each unique TCRbeta CDR3 rearrangement, sequence reads were collapsed and filtered. For each sample, productive Simpson clonality was calculated as the square root of Simpson's diversity index across productive rearrangements. TCRdb's version of the immuneACCESS table is confined to in-frame rearrangements and falls short of the full clone set. An unresolved V gene accounts for under half of the shortfall where checked; the remainder is of unknown origin. D and trimming come from the DNA, and the V and J calls and clone size come from that table. Within this sample are 50,000 or so clones, with 80% to 85% of them counted one time only. Approximately 7.4% of the sample is taken by the ten largest.

Input material: peripheral blood. The chain was built from TRBV6-6 and TRBJ2-5, and 8 junctional nucleotides match TRBD2. The source is a man aged 55 to 70 with active COVID-19. The bases are TGTGCCAGCAGCGCGGGGGGCCCAGAGACCCAGTACTTC. Its product reads: CASSAGGPETQYF.